This TCR beta chain was sequenced for a study of CD8+CD57+ T cells in acquired aplastic anemia (dated by TCRdb to between 2018 and 2020). Study-wide context: DNA extracted from sorted CD4+ and CD8+ cells had a mean of approximately 3 ug, with a range of roughly 0.17 to 27.4 ug. Healthy donor samples averaged roughly 9.8 million reads for CD4+ and under 12 million for CD8+ cells.

This clonotype has just one count. The antigen it recognizes is unknown. No base-level quality is on record; no much larger clone is a single base apart. Weak support is all one read offers. The paper's findings and limits, for the study overall: CD8+ Simpson's diversity did not differ significantly between patients and healthy controls (P=0.060). Roughly 29 CD8+ CDR3 sequences were found in both patients and controls but appeared to be highly expressed in patients and within the immunodominant clones of the patients.

The germline V gene (reference sequence) gives CDR1 as SEHNR and CDR2 as FQNEAQ. The CDR3 runs 14 amino acids, cysteine and phenylalanine included. The retained sequence is limited to the CDR3, 42 bases, with the frame set at the first base. V is pared back by 5 bases and J by 6 bases, with 16 bases lying between the germline termini. Profiling of TCR beta VDJ combinations and CDR3 sequences used genomic DNA as the template. TCR repertoire sequencing was run on an Illumina HiSeq 2000. The authors' pipeline ran thus. Repertoires were assessed using TRBV/TRBJ rearrangement plots, CDR3 size and DJ length profiles, and Simpson's diversity index. The immunodominant clone was defined as the most abundant DNA sequence in deep sequencing data. CDR3 amino acid sequences were checked for sharing between subjects and were compared against published repertoires and the VDJdb database. Using fastp trimming at Q25 and MiXCR clonotype assembly, TCRdb reanalyzed the public sequencing data and kept in-frame beta chains. When rows share a CDR3 protein, they turn into one entry using the most common DNA and genes. TCRdb's processing, not the study's, gives the V and J calls here. The sample table records a few hundred thousand distinct CDR3 sequences; roughly 55% of these occur just once. 25% to 30% of the sample lies in the top ten.

The study deep-sequenced TCR repertoires of sorted CD4+ and CD8+ blood T cells from severe aplastic anemia patients and healthy subjects. Ficoll-Paque density gradient centrifugation was used to isolate peripheral blood mononuclear cells. CD4+ and CD8+ T cells were sorted by FACS or magnetic beads before DNA extraction. The chain employs TRBV7-9 and TRBJ2-5, with the D gene tentatively TRBD1 or TRBD2, based on 6 matching bases in each. The sequencing sample was made of sorted CD4+, CD8+, or CD8+CD57+ T cells (not recorded which) from PBMCs. The receptor was isolated from a human donor in good health. The CDR3 has the sequence CASSRGQGRKTQYF. The bases read TGTGCCAGCAGCCGCGGGCAGGGGAGGAAGACCCAGTACTTC.